These T cell receptor beta chains were read from a single sample in a study of T cell responses to AZD1222 COVID-19 vaccine. TCRdb's table, derived via immunoSEQ multiplex PCR, lists solely in-frame clones and lacks some. The sample records tens of thousands of clones, about nine tenths being singletons. Sequencing used peripheral blood, obtained on day 0 of AZD1222 vaccination. Every receptor here comes from an adult in good health. Both conserved end residues are part of each CDR3. D genes are given only for firm matches. A row's size may be missing; if present it is once, few, many or a size class.

CDR3nt: TGTGCCAGCAGCGTAGGCTCTCCCCACCGCTCCTACGAGCAGTACTTC; CDR3aa: CASSVGSPHRSYEQYF; j_gene: TRBJ2-7; v_gene: TRBV9; d_gene: -; abundance: -
CDR3nt: TGCGCCAGCAGACAGGTACCCAACACCGGGGAGCTGTTTTTT; CDR3aa: CASRQVPNTGELFF; j_gene: TRBJ2-2; v_gene: TRBV5-1; d_gene: -; abundance: -
CDR3nt: TGCAGTGCTAGTCTTGGGATTTCTGGAAACACCATATATTTT; CDR3aa: CSASLGISGNTIYF; j_gene: TRBJ1-3; v_gene: TRBV20-1; d_gene: -; abundance: -
CDR3nt: TGTGCCAGTAGAGAGCGACGGTCCGATAATTCACCCCTCCACTTT; CDR3aa: CASRERRSDNSPLHF; j_gene: TRBJ1-6; v_gene: TRBV19; d_gene: -; abundance: -
CDR3nt: TGTGCCAGCAGTGAAGCCTTGGTTCGCTACACCTTC; CDR3aa: CASSEALVRYTF; j_gene: TRBJ1-2; v_gene: TRBV2; d_gene: -; abundance: -
CDR3nt: TGTGCCAGCAGCCTCCAGGGGGCTGGTTACGAGCAGTACTTC; CDR3aa: CASSLQGAGYEQYF; j_gene: TRBJ2-7; v_gene: TRBV7-3; d_gene: TRBD1; abundance: -
CDR3nt: TGTGCCACCTTCCCGGGAGGGGCTTTCTCTGGAAACACCATATATTTT; CDR3aa: CATFPGGAFSGNTIYF; j_gene: TRBJ1-3; v_gene: TRBV19; d_gene: -; abundance: few
CDR3nt: TGTGCCTCTCGGGTAGCGGGAATGTACGAGCAGTACTTC; CDR3aa: CASRVAGMYEQYF; j_gene: TRBJ2-7; v_gene: TRBV28; d_gene: TRBD2; abundance: -
CDR3nt: TGTGCCACCGCCTTTAGGACAGGGACCTACAATGAGCAGTTCTTC; CDR3aa: CATAFRTGTYNEQFF; j_gene: TRBJ2-1; v_gene: TRBV6-5; d_gene: TRBD1; abundance: -
CDR3nt: TGTGCCAGCAGCCAATACAGGGAGAACACTGAAGCTTTCTTT; CDR3aa: CASSQYRENTEAFF; j_gene: TRBJ1-1; v_gene: TRBV14; d_gene: -; abundance: -
CDR3nt: TGTGCCAGCAGCGTAGTACCAGGGGCTGGAAACACCATATATTTT; CDR3aa: CASSVVPGAGNTIYF; j_gene: TRBJ1-3; v_gene: TRBV9; d_gene: -; abundance: -
CDR3nt: TGTGCCAGTAGTATGATCGGACAGGGCGCAACTAATGAAAAACTGTTTTTT; CDR3aa: CASSMIGQGATNEKLFF; j_gene: TRBJ1-4; v_gene: TRBV19; d_gene: TRBD1; abundance: -
CDR3nt: TGTGCCAGCAGCCACCTTACGGGCTCCTACAATGAGCAGTTCTTC; CDR3aa: CASSHLTGSYNEQFF; j_gene: TRBJ2-1; v_gene: TRBV3-1/TRBV3-2; d_gene: -; abundance: -
CDR3nt: TGTGCCAGCAGGACAGACTCCACTTGGGGCTACACCTTC; CDR3aa: CASRTDSTWGYTF; j_gene: TRBJ1-2; v_gene: TRBV28; d_gene: -; abundance: -
CDR3nt: TGTGCCAGCAGCGTAGCAGATACGCAGTATTTT; CDR3aa: CASSVADTQYF; j_gene: TRBJ2-3; v_gene: TRBV9; d_gene: -; abundance: -
CDR3nt: TGCGCCAGCAGCACCGTTCCCGGCTCTGGAAACACCATATATTTT; CDR3aa: CASSTVPGSGNTIYF; j_gene: TRBJ1-3; v_gene: TRBV5-1; d_gene: -; abundance: few
CDR3nt: TGTGCCAGCAGGATGAGACAGGGGGGCTACGAGCAGTACTTC; CDR3aa: CASRMRQGGYEQYF; j_gene: TRBJ2-7; v_gene: TRBV28; d_gene: TRBD1; abundance: few
CDR3nt: TGTGCCAGCAGACCCTGGACAGGTCGCTATGGCTACACCTTC; CDR3aa: CASRPWTGRYGYTF; j_gene: TRBJ1-2; v_gene: TRBV27; d_gene: TRBD1; abundance: once
CDR3nt: TGTGCCAGCAGCTCCGGGACAGGGAACACTGAAGCTTTCTTT; CDR3aa: CASSSGTGNTEAFF; j_gene: TRBJ1-1; v_gene: TRBV7-6; d_gene: TRBD1; abundance: -
CDR3nt: TGTGCCAGTAGCCTCGCGGCGGTCCTCTACAATGAGCAGTTCTTC; CDR3aa: CASSLAAVLYNEQFF; j_gene: TRBJ2-1; v_gene: TRBV19; d_gene: -; abundance: -
CDR3nt: TGTGCCAGCAGCCAAGATCTGGGGGCCACCTCCTACGAGCAGTACTTC; CDR3aa: CASSQDLGATSYEQYF; j_gene: TRBJ2-7; v_gene: TRBV3-1/TRBV3-2; d_gene: -; abundance: -
CDR3nt: TGTGCCAGCAGCCGTGGCCCGCGCGAGCAGTACTTC; CDR3aa: CASSRGPREQYF; j_gene: TRBJ2-7; v_gene: TRBV28; d_gene: -; abundance: -
CDR3nt: TGTGCCAGCACAGGGGGGAATTCACCCCTCCACTTT; CDR3aa: CASTGGNSPLHF; j_gene: TRBJ1-6; v_gene: TRBV6-6; d_gene: TRBD1; abundance: -
CDR3nt: TGTGCCAACACCCCCGGGACAGGGGGAGAGCAGTACTTC; CDR3aa: CANTPGTGGEQYF; j_gene: TRBJ2-7; v_gene: TRBV6-4; d_gene: TRBD1; abundance: -
CDR3nt: TGTGCCAGCAGCCTGGGGTATGGCTACACCTTC; CDR3aa: CASSLGYGYTF; j_gene: TRBJ1-2; v_gene: TRBV6-5; d_gene: -; abundance: -
CDR3nt: TGTGCCAGCAGTTACGGTGACAGGACTACCTACGAGCAGTACTTC; CDR3aa: CASSYGDRTTYEQYF; j_gene: TRBJ2-7; v_gene: TRBV6-2/TRBV6-3; d_gene: -; abundance: -
CDR3nt: TGTGCCAGCAGTCTTGGCCGAAACAATCAGCCCCAGCATTTT; CDR3aa: CASSLGRNNQPQHF; j_gene: TRBJ1-5; v_gene: TRBV2; d_gene: -; abundance: -
CDR3nt: TGTGCCATCCCGACAGGGCCCCCTAATAATGGACCCCTCCACTTT; CDR3aa: CAIPTGPPNNGPLHF; j_gene: TRBJ1-6; v_gene: TRBV6-5; d_gene: TRBD1; abundance: -
CDR3nt: TGTGCCAGCAGCTTCCGGGACAGGGGGGATACTGAAGCTTTCTTT; CDR3aa: CASSFRDRGDTEAFF; j_gene: TRBJ1-1; v_gene: TRBV7-8; d_gene: TRBD1; abundance: -
CDR3nt: TGTGCCAGCAGTTCCCTCACCGGTGGCAGGGCTGGCTACACCTTC; CDR3aa: CASSSLTGGRAGYTF; j_gene: TRBJ1-2; v_gene: TRBV28; d_gene: -; abundance: -
CDR3nt: TGTGCCAGCAGCATACGATCCCGGGTCTCCTTCTACGAGCAGTACTTC; CDR3aa: CASSIRSRVSFYEQYF; j_gene: TRBJ2-7; v_gene: TRBV5-4; d_gene: -; abundance: -
CDR3nt: TGTGCCAGCAGTTTGAGTGGCGGAGCTAACTATGGCTACACCTTC; CDR3aa: CASSLSGGANYGYTF; j_gene: TRBJ1-2; v_gene: TRBV28; d_gene: -; abundance: -